This TCR beta chain was found in a study of cytomegalovirus exposure and HLA in healthy donors. PCR amplification relied on 60 Vbeta primers (plus 13 Jbeta primers). Here immunoSEQ multiplex PCR was the method, and the copy in TCRdb shows in-frame clones only, minus some. The repertoire table contains some 34,000 clones. Germline V gene sequence: CDR1 MDHEN, CDR2 SYDVKM. The V end was cut by 7 bases, the J end by 1 base, with 7 bases between. The CDR3 contains 12 residues. The rearrangement joins TRBV28 to TRBJ1-2; D is unclear. The specimen sequenced was PBMCs. The TCR was taken from a man in his forties or fifties in good health and CMV-seronegative. The CDR3 region is CASMRLNYGYTF. In DNA, the CDR3 is TGTGCCAGCATGCGGCTTAACTATGGCTACACCTTC.